This record looks at one TCR beta chain sequence and its context. This specimen comes from a study of blood T cell repertoires in COVID-19. As for the study in general: The United States, Italy and Spain provided the acute and convalescent COVID-19 samples.

Participants were aged about 18 to 100 years, lived in over 20 US areas, and enrolled virtually. Authors' data handling: Amplification from reference gene primers served as the basis for estimated nucleated cell counts. Some clones are missing from TCRdb's copy, which holds only in-frame ones; the method was immunoSEQ multiplex PCR. V and J calls and clone size are given by that table; D and trimming were obtained from the DNA. Of about 250,000 clones in the sample, 65% to 90% were seen once. Looked up from germline, CDR1 is SNHLY and CDR2 is FYNNEI. The CDR3 contains 14 residues. V lost 7 bases and J lost 7, with 17 bases in between.

The chain joins TRBV2 to TRBJ1-5; D is undetermined. This clonotype was sampled from a man aged 40-55 years who had recovered from COVID-19. The sample consisted of PBMCs or T cells enriched from blood (not recorded which). The CDR3 DNA reads TGTGCCAGCAATCCACCACCGGAGGGACAGCCCCAGCATTTT. Translated, it gives CASNPPPEGQPQHF.